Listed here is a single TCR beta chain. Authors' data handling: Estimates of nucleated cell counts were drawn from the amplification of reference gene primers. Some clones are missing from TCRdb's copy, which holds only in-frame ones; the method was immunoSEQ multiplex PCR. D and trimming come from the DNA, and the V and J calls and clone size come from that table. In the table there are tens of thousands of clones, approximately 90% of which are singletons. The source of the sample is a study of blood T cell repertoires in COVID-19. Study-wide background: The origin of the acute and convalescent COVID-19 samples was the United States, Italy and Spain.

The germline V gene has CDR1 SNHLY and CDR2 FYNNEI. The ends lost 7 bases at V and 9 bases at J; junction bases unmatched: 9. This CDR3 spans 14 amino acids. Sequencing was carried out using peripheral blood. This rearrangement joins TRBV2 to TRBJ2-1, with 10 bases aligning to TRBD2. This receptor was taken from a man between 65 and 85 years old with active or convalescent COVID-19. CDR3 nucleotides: TGTGCCAGCACCGAAAAGCGGGAGGGGGGTGAGCAGTTCTTC. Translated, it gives CASTEKREGGEQFF.